One and the same sample provided the 9 T cell receptor beta chains below, sequenced in a study of identical twins. From the 5' RACE reads, TCRdb called clonotypes with MiXCR, one entry per CDR3 protein. Altogether approximately 600,000 distinct CDR3 sequences are present, under 8.5% being singletons, with the ten largest covering 1.5% to 2%. In addition, the sample was reused for a study of yellow fever vaccine responses in identical twins.

The sample taken for sequencing was PBMCs. The receptors originated from a woman between 18 and 29 years old in good health.

This clonotype occurred many times. A read error may account for a junction end that differs from germline. J is TRBJ1-1 and V is TRBV5-1; D unresolved. The germline gives CDR1 SGHRS, CDR2 YFSETQ. This CDR3 region has 13 residues. The CDR3 sequence is CASSLGRNTEAFF. In DNA form, the CDR3 reads TGTGCCAGCAGCTTAGGCAGGAACACTGAAGCTTTCTTT.

This clonotype came up a few times. The gene calls are TRBV12-3 or TRBV12-4 and TRBJ1-6; D unresolved. The CDR3 is made up of 15 amino acids. Trimming removed 2 bases at V and 6 bases at J, with 11 bases between. CDR3 sequence (DNA): TGTGCCAGCAGTTTAACTTCAGTCGTTAATTCACCCCTCCACTTT. Protein sequence: CASSLTSVVNSPLHF.

At least ten counts were recorded for this clonotype. The rearrangement links TRBV29-1 to TRBJ1-2; D unclear. The CDR3 runs to 13 residues. Germline values: CDR1 SQVTM, CDR2 ANQGSEA. The V end was cut by 5 bases, the J end by 5 bases, with 15 bases between. Here the CDR3 DNA reads TGCAGCGTTCCTGGTAGGGTAGGGTATGGCTACACCTTC. It specifies CSVPGRVGYGYTF.

The chain has TRBV11-1 and TRBJ2-3, with D tentatively TRBD1 (6 bases). Trimming pared 5 bases from V and 0 bases from J, leaving 27 bases between. The CDR3 totals 20 residues. Germline lookup yields CDR1 SGHAT and CDR2 FQDESV (reference sequence). CDR3 region: CASSPMRRTEKSWSTDTQYF. CDR3 sequence (DNA): TGTGCCAGCAGCCCAATGCGTAGGACAGAGAAGTCCTGGAGCACAGATACGCAGTATTTT.

This clonotype was seen a few times. The rearrangement links TRBV12-3 or TRBV12-4 to TRBJ2-2; D remains unclear. This CDR3 is 13 amino acids long. Trimming left V 8 bases short and J 0 bases short, with 7 bases between. CDR3 nucleotides: TGTGCCAGCGGGAACGCGAACACCGGGGAGCTGTTTTTT. Encoded protein: CASGNANTGELFF.

This clonotype was observed a few times. The rearrangement uses TRBV10-3 and TRBJ2-7, with 7 positions matching TRBD1. The J segment lost 0 bases and the V segment lost 10 bases, leaving 9 bases of the junction unmatched. Germline-derived CDR1 and CDR2 are ENHRY and SYGVKD. This CDR3 contains 14 residues. The CDR3, as DNA: TGTGCCACCCTCGACAGGGCTAACTCCTACGAGCAGTACTTC. Residues: CATLDRANSYEQYF.

V and J are TRBV5-1 and TRBJ2-1; 10 bases agree with TRBD2. This CDR3 has 16 residues. After removal of 7 bases from V and 10 bases from J, the junction contained 17 bases not matched to a gene. Looked up from germline, CDR1 is SGHRS and CDR2 is YFSETQ. The CDR3 DNA follows: TGCGCCAGCGGCGCCGGGACTAGCGATGGCCTAGGGGAGCAGTTCTTC. It specifies CASGAGTSDGLGEQFF.

This clonotype was picked up many times. The chain combines TRBV2 with TRBJ2-7; 7 bases agree with TRBD1. Germline loops: CDR1 SNHLY, CDR2 FYNNEI. The CDR3 contains 14 residues. The V and J ends lost 1 base and 12 bases, in that order; junction bases with no gene match: 12. The CDR3 here is CASSEVSWDSNAYF. The CDR3 DNA is TGTGCCAGCAGTGAAGTTTCGTGGGACAGCAACGCGTACTTC. The entire variable domain, with the rest obtained from reference TRBV2 and TRBJ2-7, is as follows: EPEVTQTPSHQVTQMGQEVILRCVPISNHLYFYWYRQILGQKVEFLVSFYNNEISEKSEIFDDQFSVERPDGSNFTLKIRSTKLEDSAMYFCASSEVSWDSNAYFGPGTRLTVT.

This clonotype was found a few times. The chain combines TRBV10-3 with TRBJ2-3, with unresolved D. CDR1 is ENHRY, CDR2 SYGVKD, per germline. The CDR3 totals 14 residues. V was trimmed by 2 bases and J by 0 bases, leaving 6 bases between them. Here the CDR3 DNA reads TGTGCCATCAGTGAGGCTACAAGCACAGATACGCAGTATTTT. Its translation: CAISEATSTDTQYF.